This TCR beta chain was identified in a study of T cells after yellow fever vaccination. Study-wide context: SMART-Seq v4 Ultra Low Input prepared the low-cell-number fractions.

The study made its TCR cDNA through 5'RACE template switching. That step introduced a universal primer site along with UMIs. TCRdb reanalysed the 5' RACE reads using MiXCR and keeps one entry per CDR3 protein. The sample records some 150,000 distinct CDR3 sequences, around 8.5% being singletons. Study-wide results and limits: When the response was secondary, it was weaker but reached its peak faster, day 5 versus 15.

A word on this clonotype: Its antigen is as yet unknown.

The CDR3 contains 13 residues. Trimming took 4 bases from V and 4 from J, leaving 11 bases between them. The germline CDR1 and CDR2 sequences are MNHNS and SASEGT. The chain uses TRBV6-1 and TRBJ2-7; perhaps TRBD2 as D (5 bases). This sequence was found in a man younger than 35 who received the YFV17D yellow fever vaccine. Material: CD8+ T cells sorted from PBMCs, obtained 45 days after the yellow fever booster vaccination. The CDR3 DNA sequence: TGTGCCAGCAGTGCTTCGGGGAGTTACGAGCAGTACGTC. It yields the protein CASSASGSYEQYV.